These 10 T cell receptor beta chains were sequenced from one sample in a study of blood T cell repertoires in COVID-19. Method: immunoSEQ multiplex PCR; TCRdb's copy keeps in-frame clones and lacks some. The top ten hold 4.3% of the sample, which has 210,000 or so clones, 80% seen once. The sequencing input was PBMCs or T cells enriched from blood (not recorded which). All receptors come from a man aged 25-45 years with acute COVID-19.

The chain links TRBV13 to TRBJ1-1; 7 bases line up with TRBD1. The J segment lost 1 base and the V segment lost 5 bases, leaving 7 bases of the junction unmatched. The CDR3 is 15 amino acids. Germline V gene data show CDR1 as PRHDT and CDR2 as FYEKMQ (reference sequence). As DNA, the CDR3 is TGTGCCAGCAGCCCTCGACAGGGAACGAACACTGAAGCTTTCTTT. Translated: CASSPRQGTNTEAFF. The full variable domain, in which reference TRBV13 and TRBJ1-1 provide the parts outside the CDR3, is AAGVIQSPRHLIKEKRETATLKCYPIPRHDTVYWYQQGPGQDPQFLISFYEKMQSDKGSIPDRFSAQQFSDYHSELNMSSLELGDSALYFCASSPRQGTNTEAFFGQGTRLTVV.

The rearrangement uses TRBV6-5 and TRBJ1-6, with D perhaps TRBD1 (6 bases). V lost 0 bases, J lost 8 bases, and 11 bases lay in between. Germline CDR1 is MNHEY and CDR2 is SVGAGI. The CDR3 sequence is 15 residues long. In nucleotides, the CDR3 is TGTGCCAGCAGTTACTCGGTAGGGGGGGATTCACCCCTCCACTTT. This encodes CASSYSVGGDSPLHF.

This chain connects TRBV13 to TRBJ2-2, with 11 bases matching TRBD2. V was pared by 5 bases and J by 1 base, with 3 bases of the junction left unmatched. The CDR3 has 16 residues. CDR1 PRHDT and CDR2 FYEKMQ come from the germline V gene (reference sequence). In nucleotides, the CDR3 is TGTGCCAGCAGCCCCGGACTAGCGGGGAACACCGGGGAGCTGTTTTTT. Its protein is CASSPGLAGNTGELFF.

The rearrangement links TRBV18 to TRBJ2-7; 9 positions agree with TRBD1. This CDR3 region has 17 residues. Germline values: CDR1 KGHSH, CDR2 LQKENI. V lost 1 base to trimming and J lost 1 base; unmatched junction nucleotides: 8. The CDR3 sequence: CASSPRGQGAGSYEQYF. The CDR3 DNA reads TGTGCCAGCTCACCACGGGGACAGGGCGCAGGGTCCTACGAGCAGTACTTC.

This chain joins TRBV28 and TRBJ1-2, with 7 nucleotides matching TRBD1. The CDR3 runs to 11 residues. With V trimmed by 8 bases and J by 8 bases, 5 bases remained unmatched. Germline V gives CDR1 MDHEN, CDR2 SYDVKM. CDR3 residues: CASEGAAGYTF. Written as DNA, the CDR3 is TGTGCCAGCGAGGGGGCGGCAGGCTACACCTTC.

CDR3 bases: TGTGCCAGTAGTCCGGGACAGGGACTTGGCGAGCAGTACTTC. Translated, it gives CASSPGQGLGEQYF. V usage is TRBV19 and J usage is TRBJ2-7; 9 nucleotides agree with TRBD1. With V trimmed by 5 bases and J by 6 bases, 8 bases remained unmatched. Per germline, CDR1 LNHDA and CDR2 SQIVND (reference sequence). The CDR3 extends over 14 amino acids.

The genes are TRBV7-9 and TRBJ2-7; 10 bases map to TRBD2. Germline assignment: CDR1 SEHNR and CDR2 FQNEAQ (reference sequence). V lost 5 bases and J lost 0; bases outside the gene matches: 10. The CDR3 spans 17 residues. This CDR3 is CASSTGSSGGRSYEQYF. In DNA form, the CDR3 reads TGTGCCAGCAGCACCGGATCTAGCGGGGGCCGCTCCTACGAGCAGTACTTC.

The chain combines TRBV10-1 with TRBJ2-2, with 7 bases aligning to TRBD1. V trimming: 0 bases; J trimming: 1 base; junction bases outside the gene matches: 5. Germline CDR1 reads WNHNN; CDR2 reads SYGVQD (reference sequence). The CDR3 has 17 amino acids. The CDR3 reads CASSESRGPWNTGELFF. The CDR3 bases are TGCGCCAGCAGTGAGTCGAGGGGGCCTTGGAACACCGGGGAGCTGTTTTTT.

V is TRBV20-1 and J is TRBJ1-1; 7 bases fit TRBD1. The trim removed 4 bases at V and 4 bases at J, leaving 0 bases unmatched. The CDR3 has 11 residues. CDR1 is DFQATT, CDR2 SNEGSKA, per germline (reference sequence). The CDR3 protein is CSATGGTEAFF. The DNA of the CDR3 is TGCAGTGCTACAGGGGGCACTGAAGCTTTCTTT.

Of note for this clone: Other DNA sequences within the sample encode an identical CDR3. CDR3 amino acids: CASSLLAGAYEQYF. DNA of the CDR3: TGTGCCAGCAGCCTACTAGCGGGGGCCTACGAGCAGTACTTC. This sequence joins TRBV7-9 and TRBJ2-7, with 11 nucleotides matching TRBD2. The germline V gene encodes CDR1 SEHNR and CDR2 FQNEAQ (reference sequence). CDR3 length equals 14 residues. The ends lost 5 bases at V and 2 bases at J; junction bases unmatched: 2.